These 8 T cell receptor beta chains came from one sample sequenced in a study of long-term antiretroviral therapy in people with HIV (dated by TCRdb to 2021 to 2024). The immunoSEQ hsTCRB v3.0 assay was used at survey level resolution to sequence the TRB variable region. TCRdb carries this immuneACCESS record with in-frame sequences only. Its versions omit some clonotypes, under half of them owing to an unresolved V gene in the studies checked, with the rest unexplained. The sample table records about 22,000 clones; about nine tenths of these occur just once. The ten largest clones add up to less than 8.5% of the sample. The input for sequencing was unsorted PBMCs, taken 1.8 years before starting antiretroviral therapy. These receptors were taken from a woman aged 25 to 39 with HIV.

This clone was seen more than once but under ten times. This rearrangement joins TRBV11-2 to TRBJ1-6; 9 bases fit TRBD1. Germline assignment: CDR1 SGHAT and CDR2 FQNNGV. This CDR3 region has 14 residues. V lost 1 base, J lost 11 bases, and 3 bases stayed unmatched. The CDR3 is CASSLVQGATPLHF. CDR3 nucleotides: TGTGCCAGCAGCTTAGTACAGGGGGCTACACCCCTCCACTTT.

J is TRBJ1-2 and V is TRBV11-2; TRBD1 agrees at 8 bases. The CDR3 has 16 residues. The V segment lost 1 base and the J segment 0 bases; nucleotides outside the gene matches: 4. CDR1 and CDR2 (germline): SGHAT, FQNNGV. The CDR3 loop is CASSLGNRGTNYGYTF. The CDR3 DNA follows: TGTGCCAGCAGCTTAGGAAACAGGGGGACTAACTATGGCTACACCTTC.

The gene calls are TRBV15 and TRBJ2-7; 8 nucleotides align to TRBD2. Germline trimming cut 8 bases from V and 2 bases from J; bases unmatched to any gene: 11. Per the germline V gene, CDR1 is LNHNV and CDR2 is YYDKDF (reference sequence). This CDR3 has 15 amino acids. DNA for the CDR3: TGTGCCACCCCGGCGGGGGGCTGGCCTACCTACGAGCAGTACGTC. This sequence encodes CATPAGGWPTYEQYV.

This clone occurred once. J is TRBJ1-1 and V is TRBV5-4; 7 nucleotides agree with TRBD1. The CDR3 contains 16 residues. Looked up from germline, CDR1 is SGHNT and CDR2 is YYREEE (reference sequence). Losses at the gene ends were 6 bases for V and 6 bases for J; bases not matched to a gene: 17. The CDR3 region has the DNA TGTGCCAGCACCTCTCCCCGAGGGGGCCAGTCGCCTGAAGCTTTCTTT. The encoded protein is CASTSPRGGQSPEAFF.

This sequence joins TRBV15 and TRBJ2-2, with D possibly called TRBD1 or TRBD2 (7 bases each). Trimming pared 0 bases from V and 4 bases from J, leaving 15 bases between. Germline values: CDR1 LNHNV, CDR2 YYDKDF (reference sequence). The CDR3 has 17 amino acids. The CDR3 loop reads CATSRDRQGGITGELFF. CDR3 DNA sequence: TGTGCCACCAGCAGAGATAGGCAGGGGGGGATCACCGGGGAGCTGTTTTTT.

The J gene is TRBJ1-2, the V gene TRBV6-6; 7 nucleotides align to TRBD1. V trimming: 7 bases; J trimming: 4 bases; junction bases outside the gene matches: 12. There are 15 residues in the CDR3. Germline V CDR1 and CDR2: MNHNY, SVGAGI (reference sequence). CDR3: CASNPGTVLSYGYTF. The CDR3 nucleotides are TGTGCCAGCAATCCAGGGACAGTCCTTTCCTATGGCTACACCTTC.

The rearrangement links TRBV7-6 to TRBJ2-7, with TRBD2 matching over 7 bases. The length of the CDR3 is 17 residues. J was trimmed by 1 base and V by 5 bases; bases with no gene match: 14. Germline V gene sequence: CDR1 SGHVS, CDR2 FNYEAQ. In nucleotides, the CDR3 is TGTGCCAGCAGCCCCCGAGGTGAGCGGGACCGATCCTACGAGCAGTACTTC. Its protein is CASSPRGERDRSYEQYF.

This clone was seen a few times. The gene calls are TRBV7-3 and TRBJ2-7; 10 bases fit TRBD1. Per germline, CDR1 SGHTA and CDR2 FQGTGA. J was trimmed by 6 bases and V by 4 bases; bases with no gene match: 3. CDR3 size: 13 residues. CDR3 sequence reads: CASSWGQGFEQYF. The CDR3 DNA follows: TGTGCCAGCAGCTGGGGACAGGGGTTCGAGCAGTACTTC.